The rows below give T cell receptor beta chains drawn from one sample of a study of cytomegalovirus exposure and HLA in healthy donors. Method: immunoSEQ multiplex PCR; TCRdb's copy keeps in-frame clones and lacks some. The profile shows 100,000 to 150,000 clones, around 78% of them singletons. Specimen: PBMCs. These receptors originate from a man aged 40-49 years in good health and CMV-seronegative. The CDR3 runs from the conserved cysteine through the conserved F or W. Fields, in order: J gene, V gene, D gene, clone size, CDR3 protein, CDR3 DNA. A D gene is named only where the DNA matches it firmly. Only some rows state a clone size, as once, few, many or a class for expanded clones.

j_call: TRBJ2-7
v_call: TRBV27
d_call: NA
clone_size: few
cdr3_aa: CASSPEAPGITYEQYF
cdr3_nt: TGTGCCAGCAGTCCCGAGGCACCGGGTATTACCTACGAGCAGTACTTC

j_call: TRBJ1-5
v_call: TRBV28
d_call: TRBD1
clone_size: NA
cdr3_aa: CASSNPGQPNKKPQHF
cdr3_nt: TGTGCCAGCAGTAACCCGGGACAGCCAAACAAAAAGCCCCAGCATTTT

j_call: TRBJ2-6
v_call: TRBV2
d_call: TRBD1
clone_size: NA
cdr3_aa: CASSPNWPGGGSGANVLTF
cdr3_nt: TGTGCCAGCAGCCCGAATTGGCCAGGGGGCGGCTCTGGGGCCAACGTCCTGACTTTC

j_call: TRBJ1-2
v_call: TRBV18
d_call: NA
clone_size: NA
cdr3_aa: CASSPPADYGYTF
cdr3_nt: TGTGCCAGCTCACCACCTGCAGACTATGGCTACACCTTC

j_call: TRBJ1-2
v_call: TRBV9
d_call: NA
clone_size: few
cdr3_aa: CASSNMNRAEGYTF
cdr3_nt: TGTGCCAGCAGCAATATGAACAGGGCGGAGGGCTACACCTTC

j_call: TRBJ1-3
v_call: TRBV6-6
d_call: NA
clone_size: NA
cdr3_aa: CASIRGDSPSGNTIYF
cdr3_nt: TGTGCCAGCATCCGTGGCGACTCCCCCTCTGGAAACACCATATATTTT

j_call: TRBJ2-1
v_call: TRBV2
d_call: TRBD1
clone_size: NA
cdr3_aa: CASSEFGQGFNEQFF
cdr3_nt: TGTGCCAGCAGTGAGTTCGGACAGGGATTCAATGAGCAGTTCTTC

j_call: TRBJ2-7
v_call: TRBV7-2
d_call: NA
clone_size: few
cdr3_aa: CASSFRGAKKTTYEQYF
cdr3_nt: TGTGCCAGCAGCTTTCGTGGGGCAAAAAAAACAACCTACGAGCAGTACTTC

j_call: TRBJ2-7
v_call: TRBV5-1
d_call: TRBD1
clone_size: NA
cdr3_aa: CASSWGTAISYEQYF
cdr3_nt: TGCGCCAGCAGCTGGGGGACAGCGATCTCCTACGAGCAGTACTTC

j_call: TRBJ2-7
v_call: TRBV6-5
d_call: TRBD2
clone_size: NA
cdr3_aa: CASRDGGGNEQYF
cdr3_nt: TGTGCCAGCAGGGATGGCGGGGGGAACGAGCAGTACTTC

j_call: TRBJ2-3
v_call: TRBV7-6
d_call: NA
clone_size: NA
cdr3_aa: CASSLAVGEDTQYF
cdr3_nt: TGTGCCAGCAGCTTAGCCGTCGGGGAAGATACGCAGTATTTT

j_call: TRBJ2-1
v_call: TRBV4-2
d_call: NA
clone_size: few
cdr3_aa: CASSQVRTGSSRNEQFF
cdr3_nt: TGTGCCAGCAGCCAAGTGCGAACAGGGAGCTCTAGAAATGAGCAGTTCTTC

j_call: TRBJ2-3
v_call: TRBV2
d_call: NA
clone_size: NA
cdr3_aa: CASSEGRINAQYF
cdr3_nt: TGTGCCAGCAGCGAGGGCCGGATCAATGCGCAGTATTTT

j_call: TRBJ1-5
v_call: TRBV5-6
d_call: TRBD1
clone_size: NA
cdr3_aa: CASSLATGNQPQHF
cdr3_nt: TGTGCCAGCAGCTTGGCGACAGGGAATCAGCCCCAGCATTTT

j_call: TRBJ1-2
v_call: TRBV5-1
d_call: NA
clone_size: NA
cdr3_aa: CASSNPSTGLGYGYTF
cdr3_nt: TGCGCCAGCAGCAATCCATCAACAGGGTTGGGCTATGGCTACACCTTC

j_call: TRBJ2-7
v_call: TRBV5-1
d_call: NA
clone_size: NA
cdr3_aa: CASSLLGDEQYF
cdr3_nt: TGCGCCAGCAGCTTGTTGGGCGACGAGCAGTACTTC

j_call: TRBJ1-1
v_call: TRBV14
d_call: NA
clone_size: NA
cdr3_aa: CASSLTGLAFF
cdr3_nt: TGTGCCAGCAGCCTAACAGGGTTGGCTTTCTTT

j_call: TRBJ2-2
v_call: TRBV7-8
d_call: TRBD1
clone_size: NA
cdr3_aa: CASSHRDRLTKSNTGELFF
cdr3_nt: TGTGCCAGCAGCCACCGGGACAGACTCACCAAATCGAACACCGGGGAGCTGTTTTTT

j_call: TRBJ2-7
v_call: TRBV27
d_call: NA
clone_size: NA
cdr3_aa: CASSFAQTYEQYF
cdr3_nt: TGTGCCAGCAGTTTTGCTCAGACCTACGAGCAGTACTTC

j_call: TRBJ1-2
v_call: TRBV27
d_call: TRBD1
clone_size: NA
cdr3_aa: CASSLLSRQGPNYGYTF
cdr3_nt: TGTGCCAGCAGTTTATTAAGTAGACAGGGACCTAACTATGGCTACACCTTC

j_call: TRBJ1-3
v_call: TRBV6-6
d_call: NA
clone_size: once
cdr3_aa: CASSYGVHTIYF
cdr3_nt: TGTGCCAGCAGTTACGGAGTTCACACCATATATTTT

j_call: TRBJ2-2
v_call: TRBV7-3
d_call: NA
clone_size: few
cdr3_aa: CATSSAGELFF
cdr3_nt: TGTGCCACGTCTAGCGCGGGGGAGCTGTTTTTT

j_call: TRBJ1-6
v_call: TRBV7-2
d_call: TRBD1
clone_size: NA
cdr3_aa: CASSLSGGQYNSPPHF
cdr3_nt: TGTGCCAGCAGCTTATCAGGGGGACAGTATAATTCACCCCCCCACTTT

j_call: TRBJ1-2
v_call: TRBV18
d_call: NA
clone_size: NA
cdr3_aa: CASSPFSGYGYTF
cdr3_nt: TGTGCCAGCTCACCATTCTCAGGTTATGGCTACACCTTC

j_call: TRBJ1-6
v_call: TRBV5-6
d_call: NA
clone_size: once
cdr3_aa: CASSRTDSSNSPLHF
cdr3_nt: TGTGCCAGCAGCAGAACGGACAGTTCCAATTCACCCCTCCACTTT

j_call: TRBJ2-3
v_call: TRBV6-5
d_call: NA
clone_size: NA
cdr3_aa: CASRLTATDTDTQYF
cdr3_nt: TGTGCCAGCCGGCTAACGGCGACAGACACAGATACGCAGTATTTT

j_call: TRBJ2-7
v_call: TRBV7-2
d_call: TRBD1
clone_size: NA
cdr3_aa: CASSLATGPEYEQYF
cdr3_nt: TGTGCCAGCAGCTTAGCGACAGGGCCCGAATACGAGCAGTACTTC

j_call: TRBJ2-7
v_call: TRBV19
d_call: TRBD1
clone_size: NA
cdr3_aa: CASSGGDRDSYEQYF
cdr3_nt: TGTGCCAGTAGTGGGGGGGACAGGGACTCCTACGAGCAGTACTTC

j_call: TRBJ2-7
v_call: TRBV19
d_call: NA
clone_size: few
cdr3_aa: CASSISAGEYEQYF
cdr3_nt: TGTGCCAGTAGTATCTCGGCAGGGGAGTACGAGCAGTACTTC

j_call: TRBJ1-3
v_call: TRBV6-5
d_call: NA
clone_size: NA
cdr3_aa: CASTPLGGTGNTIYF
cdr3_nt: TGTGCCAGCACCCCTCTTGGAGGGACTGGAAACACCATATATTTT

j_call: TRBJ2-5
v_call: TRBV6-5
d_call: TRBD2
clone_size: NA
cdr3_aa: CASSYSAGGETQYF
cdr3_nt: TGTGCCAGCAGTTACTCAGCGGGAGGGGAGACCCAGTACTTC

j_call: TRBJ1-3
v_call: TRBV6-1
d_call: TRBD1
clone_size: NA
cdr3_aa: CASGFRQGSGNTIYF
cdr3_nt: TGTGCCAGCGGCTTTCGACAGGGCTCTGGAAACACCATATATTTT

j_call: TRBJ2-7
v_call: TRBV7-8
d_call: TRBD1
clone_size: once
cdr3_aa: CASSQGQTQQYF
cdr3_nt: TGTGCCAGCAGCCAGGGACAGACGCAGCAGTACTTC

j_call: TRBJ1-4
v_call: TRBV6-5
d_call: NA
clone_size: NA
cdr3_aa: CASSPRTGTLEKLFF
cdr3_nt: TGTGCCAGCAGCCCCAGAACAGGGACCTTGGAGAAACTGTTTTTT

j_call: TRBJ1-3
v_call: TRBV5-6
d_call: TRBD1
clone_size: NA
cdr3_aa: CASSLTGGGNTIYF
cdr3_nt: TGTGCCAGCAGCTTGACAGGGGGTGGAAACACCATATATTTT

j_call: TRBJ2-7
v_call: TRBV7-3
d_call: TRBD2
clone_size: NA
cdr3_aa: CASSLRGGKSYEQYF
cdr3_nt: TGTGCCAGCAGCTTACGGGGGGGTAAAAGCTACGAGCAGTACTTC

j_call: TRBJ1-1
v_call: TRBV7-6
d_call: NA
clone_size: NA
cdr3_aa: CASSIGSWSTEAFF
cdr3_nt: TGTGCCAGCAGTATAGGGAGTTGGAGCACTGAAGCTTTCTTT

j_call: TRBJ1-2
v_call: TRBV19
d_call: NA
clone_size: NA
cdr3_aa: CASSIRATGQDGYTF
cdr3_nt: TGTGCCAGTAGTATCCGCGCTACAGGGCAGGATGGCTACACCTTC

j_call: TRBJ2-5
v_call: TRBV5-6
d_call: TRBD1
clone_size: NA
cdr3_aa: CASGTTGAGETQYF
cdr3_nt: TGTGCCAGCGGGACGACAGGGGCAGGGGAGACCCAGTACTTC

j_call: TRBJ1-1
v_call: TRBV28
d_call: NA
clone_size: NA
cdr3_aa: CASSSQPRGDTEAFF
cdr3_nt: TGTGCCAGCAGTTCTCAGCCTCGGGGGGACACTGAAGCTTTCTTT

j_call: TRBJ1-1
v_call: TRBV30
d_call: NA
clone_size: NA
cdr3_aa: CAWSTGTTEAFF
cdr3_nt: TGTGCCTGGAGTACAGGGACCACTGAAGCTTTCTTT

j_call: TRBJ1-5
v_call: TRBV2
d_call: TRBD1
clone_size: few
cdr3_aa: CASSGQGAHQPQHF
cdr3_nt: TGTGCCAGCAGCGGACAGGGGGCTCATCAGCCCCAGCATTTT

j_call: TRBJ1-2
v_call: TRBV18
d_call: NA
clone_size: NA
cdr3_aa: CASSRSTDNYGYTF
cdr3_nt: TGTGCCAGCTCGCGCTCGACGGACAATTATGGCTACACCTTC

j_call: TRBJ2-2
v_call: TRBV2
d_call: NA
clone_size: few
cdr3_aa: CASADRRATGELFF
cdr3_nt: TGTGCCAGCGCAGACAGGAGAGCCACCGGGGAGCTGTTTTTT

j_call: TRBJ1-1
v_call: TRBV6-1
d_call: NA
clone_size: once
cdr3_aa: CASSAGFLNTEAFF
cdr3_nt: TGTGCCAGCAGTGCGGGGTTTCTCAACACTGAAGCTTTCTTT

j_call: TRBJ1-1
v_call: TRBV9
d_call: NA
clone_size: NA
cdr3_aa: CASSVVGTLNTEAFF
cdr3_nt: TGTGCCAGCAGCGTAGTAGGGACACTGAACACTGAAGCTTTCTTT

j_call: TRBJ2-2
v_call: TRBV7-2
d_call: NA
clone_size: NA
cdr3_aa: CASSGNSASGFYTGELFF
cdr3_nt: TGTGCCAGCAGCGGAAATTCCGCATCGGGTTTTTACACCGGGGAGCTGTTTTTT

j_call: TRBJ2-1
v_call: TRBV11-3
d_call: TRBD1
clone_size: NA
cdr3_aa: CASSSVGTDAYNEQFF
cdr3_nt: TGTGCCAGCAGCTCTGTGGGGACAGATGCCTACAATGAGCAGTTCTTC

j_call: TRBJ1-1
v_call: TRBV7-3
d_call: NA
clone_size: NA
cdr3_aa: CASSSLGAGAGTEAFF
cdr3_nt: TGTGCCAGCAGCTCCCTAGGTGCAGGGGCCGGCACTGAAGCTTTCTTT

j_call: TRBJ2-3
v_call: TRBV7-9
d_call: NA
clone_size: NA
cdr3_aa: CASSGGSDTQYF
cdr3_nt: TGTGCCAGCAGCGGAGGGTCAGATACGCAGTATTTT

j_call: TRBJ1-1
v_call: TRBV12-5
d_call: NA
clone_size: NA
cdr3_aa: CASGLAMGLEAFF
cdr3_nt: TGTGCTAGTGGTTTGGCGATGGGCCTCGAAGCTTTCTTT

j_call: TRBJ2-1
v_call: TRBV19
d_call: TRBD1
clone_size: NA
cdr3_aa: CATRDREYYNEQFF
cdr3_nt: TGTGCCACCCGGGACAGAGAATACTACAATGAGCAGTTCTTC

j_call: TRBJ2-5
v_call: TRBV5-1
d_call: NA
clone_size: NA
cdr3_aa: CASSPNQQRGYQETQYF
cdr3_nt: TGCGCCAGCAGCCCAAACCAACAGAGAGGGTACCAAGAGACCCAGTACTTC

j_call: TRBJ1-4
v_call: TRBV4-3
d_call: TRBD1
clone_size: once
cdr3_aa: CASSQDRGREKLFF
cdr3_nt: TGCGCCAGCAGCCAGGACAGGGGTCGAGAAAAACTGTTTTTT

j_call: TRBJ2-7
v_call: TRBV7-8
d_call: TRBD1
clone_size: NA
cdr3_aa: CASRGKGQPVYEQYF
cdr3_nt: TGTGCCAGCAGGGGGAAGGGACAGCCCGTTTACGAGCAGTACTTC

j_call: TRBJ2-1
v_call: TRBV27
d_call: NA
clone_size: NA
cdr3_aa: CASSQTAALSNEQFF
cdr3_nt: TGTGCCAGCAGTCAGACAGCCGCCCTTAGCAATGAGCAGTTCTTC

j_call: TRBJ1-2
v_call: TRBV7-2
d_call: NA
clone_size: NA
cdr3_aa: CASSTAPGLNYGYTF
cdr3_nt: TGTGCCAGCAGCACAGCTCCGGGACTTAACTATGGCTACACCTTC

j_call: TRBJ2-1
v_call: TRBV6-5
d_call: NA
clone_size: NA
cdr3_aa: CASTNLGNEQFF
cdr3_nt: TGTGCCAGCACCAACCTCGGCAATGAGCAGTTCTTC